This T cell receptor (beta chain) originates from a study of regulatory T cells in long-lasting Graves disease. Study results and caveats: Among persistent patients, a larger number of public clonotypes were shared (about 3,000) than among newly diagnosed patients (roughly 910). Persistent-disease Graves' patients showed less TCR diversity than new cases.

Through Arm-PCR of CDR3 regions and iRepertoire HTBI primers, TCR beta libraries were built. TCRdb analysed the multiplex PCR reads with MiXCR anew, one entry per CDR3 protein. The sample includes around 400,000 distinct CDR3 sequences, 15% seen only once; the top ten take over 7%. The time point here: newly diagnosed GD, antithyroid drugs for less than 3 months. Scientists built the TCR library using RNA that was extracted from PBMCs. At least ten counts were recorded for this clonotype. Its antigen is as yet unknown. This CDR3 is 15 amino acids long. Trimming took 0 bases from V and 5 from J; bases not matched to a gene: 5. Per the germline V gene, CDR1 is SGHNT and CDR2 is YENEEA. These data also featured in a second study, about T cells in Graves' hyperthyroidism and ophthalmopathy. Turning to that study: Graves' hyperthyroidism is called stable when ophthalmopathy does not progress within 18 months. Before onset, by a median of around 6.1 months, the model predicted ophthalmopathy.

This clonotype was sampled from a woman aged 40-49 years with Graves disease. The gene calls are TRBV11-3 and TRBJ2-5; 8 bases fit TRBD1. The source material was peripheral blood mononuclear cells (PBMCs), sampled at new diagnosis, from a patient treated with antithyroid drugs. The CDR3 is CASSLEGQAAETQYF. The DNA of the CDR3 is TGTGCCAGCAGCTTAGAGGGACAGGCAGCGGAGACCCAGTACTTC.